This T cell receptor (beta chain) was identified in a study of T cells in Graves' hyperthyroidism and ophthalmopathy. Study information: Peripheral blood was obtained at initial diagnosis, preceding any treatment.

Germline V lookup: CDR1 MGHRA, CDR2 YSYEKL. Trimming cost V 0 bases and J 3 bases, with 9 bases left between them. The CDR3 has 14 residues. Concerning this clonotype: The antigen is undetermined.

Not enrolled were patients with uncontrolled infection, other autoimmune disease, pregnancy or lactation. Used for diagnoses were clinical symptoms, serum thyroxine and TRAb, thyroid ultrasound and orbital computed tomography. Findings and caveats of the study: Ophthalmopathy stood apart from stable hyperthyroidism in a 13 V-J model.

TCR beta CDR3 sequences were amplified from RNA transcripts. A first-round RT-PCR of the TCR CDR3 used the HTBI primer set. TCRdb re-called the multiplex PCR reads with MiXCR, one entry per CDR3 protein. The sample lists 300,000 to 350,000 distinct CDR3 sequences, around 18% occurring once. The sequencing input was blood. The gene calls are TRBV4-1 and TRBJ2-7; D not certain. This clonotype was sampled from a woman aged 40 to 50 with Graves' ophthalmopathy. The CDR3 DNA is TGCGCCAGCAGCCAAGAGTCCCACAGCTACGAGCAGTACTTC. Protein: CASSQESHSYEQYF.